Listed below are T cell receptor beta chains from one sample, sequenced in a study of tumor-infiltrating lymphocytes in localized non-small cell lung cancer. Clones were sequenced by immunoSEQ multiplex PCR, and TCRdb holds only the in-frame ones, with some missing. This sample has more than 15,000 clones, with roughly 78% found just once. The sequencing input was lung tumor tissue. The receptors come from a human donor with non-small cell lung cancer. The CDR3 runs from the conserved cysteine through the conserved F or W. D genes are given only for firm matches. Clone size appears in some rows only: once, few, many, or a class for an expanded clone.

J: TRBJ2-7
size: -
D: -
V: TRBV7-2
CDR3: CASSLKGGVLSYEQYF
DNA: TGTGCCAGCAGCTTAAAAGGCGGTGTACTCTCCTACGAGCAGTACTTC

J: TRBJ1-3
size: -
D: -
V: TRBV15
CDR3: CATSVGQTGNTIYF
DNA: TGTGCCACCAGCGTTGGACAGACTGGAAACACCATATATTTT

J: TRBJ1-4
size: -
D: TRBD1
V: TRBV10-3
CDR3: CAISDAQGVEEKLFF
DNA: TGTGCCATCAGTGACGCCCAGGGGGTCGAGGAAAAACTGTTTTTT

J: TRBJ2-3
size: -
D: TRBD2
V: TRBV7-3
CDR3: CASSLGLAGGDTDTQYF
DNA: TGTGCCAGCAGCTTAGGCCTGGCGGGAGGTGACACAGATACGCAGTATTTT

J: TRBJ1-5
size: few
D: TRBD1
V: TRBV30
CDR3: CAWSPTTGVLAAQHF
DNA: TGTGCCTGGAGTCCAACGACAGGGGTTCTAGCGGCCCAGCATTTT

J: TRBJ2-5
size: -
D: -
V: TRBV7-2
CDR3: CASSQARQETQYF
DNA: TGTGCCAGCAGCCAGGCGAGACAAGAGACCCAGTACTTC

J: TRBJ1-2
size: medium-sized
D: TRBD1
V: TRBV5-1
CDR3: CASSIRQGYGYTF
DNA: TGCGCCAGCAGCATCCGACAGGGGTATGGCTACACCTTC

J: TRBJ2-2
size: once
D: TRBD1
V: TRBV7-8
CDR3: CASRGQGRVGELFF
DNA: TGTGCCTCCAGAGGACAGGGAAGGGTCGGGGAGCTGTTTTTT

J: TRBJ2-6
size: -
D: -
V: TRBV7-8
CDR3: CASSRGRTLSGANVLTF
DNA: TGTGCCAGCAGCCGCGGGCGGACTTTATCTGGGGCCAACGTCCTGACTTTC

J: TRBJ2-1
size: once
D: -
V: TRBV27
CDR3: CASTLASAGSNEQFF
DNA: TGTGCCAGCACCCTAGCCAGTGCGGGTAGCAATGAGCAGTTCTTC

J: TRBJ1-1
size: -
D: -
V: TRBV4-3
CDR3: CASSRTVATEAFF
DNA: TGCGCCAGCAGCCGGACAGTAGCTACTGAAGCTTTCTTT

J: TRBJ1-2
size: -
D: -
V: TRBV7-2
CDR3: CASSQLQGFGGYTF
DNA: TGTGCCAGCAGCCAACTACAGGGTTTCGGTGGCTACACCTTC

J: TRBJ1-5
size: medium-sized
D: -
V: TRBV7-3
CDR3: CASSLGRNQPQHF
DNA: TGTGCCAGCAGCTTAGGACGCAATCAGCCCCAGCATTTT

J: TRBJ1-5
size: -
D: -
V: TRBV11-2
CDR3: CASSLTASNQPQHF
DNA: TGTGCCAGCAGCTTGACAGCCAGCAATCAGCCCCAGCATTTT

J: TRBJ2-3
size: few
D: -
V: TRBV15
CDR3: CATSVGSTDTQYF
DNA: TGTGCCACCAGCGTAGGAAGCACAGATACGCAGTATTTT

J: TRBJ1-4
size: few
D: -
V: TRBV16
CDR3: CASSPEGLTLNEKLFF
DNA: TGTGCCAGCAGCCCCGAAGGACTTACGCTAAATGAAAAACTGTTTTTT

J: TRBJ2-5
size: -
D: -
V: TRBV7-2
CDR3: CASSRVTVIETQYF
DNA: TGTGCCAGCAGCCGAGTGACAGTAATCGAGACCCAGTACTTC

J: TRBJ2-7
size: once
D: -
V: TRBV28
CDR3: CASSRPSPTKQYF
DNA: TGTGCCAGCAGCCGGCCCTCCCCAACCAAGCAGTACTTC

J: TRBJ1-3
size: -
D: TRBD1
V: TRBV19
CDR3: CASSATTGAGNTIYF
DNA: TGTGCCAGTAGTGCCACGACAGGGGCAGGAAACACCATATATTTT

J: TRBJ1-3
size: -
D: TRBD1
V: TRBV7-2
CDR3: CASSSPGQGGSGNTIYF
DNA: TGTGCCAGCAGCTCACCGGGACAGGGAGGGTCTGGAAACACCATATATTTT

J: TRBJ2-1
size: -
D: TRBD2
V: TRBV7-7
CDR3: CASSLKFSREVGFWEQFF
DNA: TGTGCTAGCAGCTTAAAATTTTCCCGGGAGGTCGGGTTTTGGGAGCAGTTCTTC

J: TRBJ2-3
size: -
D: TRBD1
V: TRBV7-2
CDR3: CASSPFPGGADTQYF
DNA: TGTGCCAGCAGCCCGTTTCCAGGGGGCGCAGATACGCAGTATTTT

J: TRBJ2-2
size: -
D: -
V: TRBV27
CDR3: CASSLRGTTNTGELFF
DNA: TGTGCCAGCAGTTTAAGGGGGACAACGAACACCGGGGAGCTGTTTTTT

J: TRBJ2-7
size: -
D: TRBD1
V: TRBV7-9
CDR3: CASSLATGVYPYEQYF
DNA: TGTGCCAGCAGCTTAGCCACAGGGGTGTACCCCTACGAGCAGTACTTC

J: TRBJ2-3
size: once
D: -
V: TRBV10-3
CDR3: CAISESMSGADTQYF
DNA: TGTGCCATCAGTGAGTCGATGTCGGGGGCGGATACGCAGTATTTT

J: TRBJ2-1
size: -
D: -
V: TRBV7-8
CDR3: CASSLGVFGSSYNEQFF
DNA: TGTGCCAGCAGCTTAGGGGTCTTCGGGAGCTCCTACAATGAGCAGTTCTTC

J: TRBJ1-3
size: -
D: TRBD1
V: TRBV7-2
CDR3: CASSLGPTGGGNTIYF
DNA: TGTGCCAGCAGCTTAGGTCCGACAGGGGGAGGAAACACCATATATTTT

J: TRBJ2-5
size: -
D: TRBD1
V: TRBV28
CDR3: CASTRQGLGETQYF
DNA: TGTGCCAGCACCCGACAGGGCCTCGGGGAGACCCAGTACTTC

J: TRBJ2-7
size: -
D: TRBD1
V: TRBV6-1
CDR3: CASSATGSYEQYF
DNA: TGTGCCAGCAGTGCGACAGGGTCTTACGAGCAGTACTTC

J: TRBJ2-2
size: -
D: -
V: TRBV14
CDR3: CASSQGGRWNTGELFF
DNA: TGTGCCAGCAGCCAAGGAGGCAGGTGGAACACCGGGGAGCTGTTTTTT

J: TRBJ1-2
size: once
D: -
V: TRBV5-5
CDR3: CASSLGGQGNYGYTF
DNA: TGTGCCAGCAGCTTGGGAGGGCAGGGCAACTATGGCTACACCTTC

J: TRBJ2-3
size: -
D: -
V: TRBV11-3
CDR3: CASSLSSGTTQYF
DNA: TGTGCCAGCAGCTTAAGCAGCGGGACAACGCAGTATTTT

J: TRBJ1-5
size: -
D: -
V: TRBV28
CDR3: CASSERTSNQPQHF
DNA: TGTGCCAGCAGTGAGAGGACCTCCAATCAGCCCCAGCATTTT

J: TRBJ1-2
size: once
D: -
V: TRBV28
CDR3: CASSLRREYGYTF
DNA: TGTGCCAGCAGTTTACGCAGGGAGTATGGCTACACCTTC

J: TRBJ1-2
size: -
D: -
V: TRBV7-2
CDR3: CASSPQGNYGYTF
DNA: TGTGCCAGCAGCCCGCAGGGAAACTATGGCTACACCTTC

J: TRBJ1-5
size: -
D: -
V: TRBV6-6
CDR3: CASSPHLDSLNQPQHF
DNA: TGTGCCAGCAGCCCCCATCTCGACAGTTTGAATCAGCCCCAGCATTTT

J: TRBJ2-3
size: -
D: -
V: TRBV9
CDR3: CASSIADTQYF
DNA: TGTGCCAGCAGCATTGCAGATACGCAGTATTTT

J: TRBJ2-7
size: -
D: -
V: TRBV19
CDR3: CASSRGGAYEQYF
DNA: TGTGCCAGTAGTAGAGGGGGGGCCTACGAGCAGTACTTC

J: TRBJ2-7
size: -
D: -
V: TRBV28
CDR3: CASSYKTRRSSYEQYF
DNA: TGTGCCAGCAGCTACAAAACCCGGAGGAGCTCCTACGAGCAGTACTTC

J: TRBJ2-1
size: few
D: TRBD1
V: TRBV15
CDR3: CATSREGQGAHEQFF
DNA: TGTGCCACCAGCAGAGAGGGACAGGGGGCGCATGAGCAGTTCTTC

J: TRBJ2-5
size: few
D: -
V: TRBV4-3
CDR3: CASSPVGGQETQYF
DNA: TGCGCCAGCAGCCCCGTAGGGGGACAAGAGACCCAGTACTTC

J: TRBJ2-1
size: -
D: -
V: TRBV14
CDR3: CASSQTGVSGVYNEQFF
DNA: TGTGCCAGCAGCCAAACAGGGGTTAGCGGGGTATACAATGAGCAGTTCTTC

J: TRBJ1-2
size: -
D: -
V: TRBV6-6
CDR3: CASSYKGEGYTF
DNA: TGTGCCAGCAGTTATAAGGGGGAAGGCTACACCTTC

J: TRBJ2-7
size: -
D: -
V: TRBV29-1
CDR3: CSFRVGNYEQYF
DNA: TGCAGCTTTAGGGTTGGGAACTACGAGCAGTACTTC

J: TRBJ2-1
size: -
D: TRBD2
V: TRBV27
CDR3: CASTPNLAGGNYEQFF
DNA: TGTGCCAGCACCCCGAACCTAGCGGGAGGGAACTATGAGCAGTTCTTC

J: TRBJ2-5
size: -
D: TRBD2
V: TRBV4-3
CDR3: CASSQGTSGLGETQYF
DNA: TGCGCCAGCAGCCAAGGGACTAGCGGTTTAGGGGAGACCCAGTACTTC

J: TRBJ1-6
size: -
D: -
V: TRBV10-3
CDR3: CAINEPGSPLHF
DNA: TGTGCCATCAATGAGCCCGGTTCACCCCTCCACTTT

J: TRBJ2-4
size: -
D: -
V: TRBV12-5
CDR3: CASGPTGQSLDSPNIQYF
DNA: TGTGCTAGTGGCCCCACCGGGCAGTCCCTTGATTCCCCAAACATTCAGTACTTC

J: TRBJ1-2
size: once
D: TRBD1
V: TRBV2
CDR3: CASSDGQGVYGYTF
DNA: TGTGCCAGCAGTGACGGACAGGGTGTCTATGGCTACACCTTC

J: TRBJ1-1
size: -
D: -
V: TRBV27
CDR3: CASSFMWNTEAFF
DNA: TGTGCCAGCAGTTTCATGTGGAACACTGAAGCTTTCTTT

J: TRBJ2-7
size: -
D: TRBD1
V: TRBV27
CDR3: CASTSGGYEQYF
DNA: TGTGCCAGCACCTCAGGGGGCTACGAGCAGTACTTC

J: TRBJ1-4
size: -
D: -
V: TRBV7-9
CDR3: CASSLVREKLFF
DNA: TGTGCCAGCAGCTTAGTGAGGGAAAAACTGTTTTTT

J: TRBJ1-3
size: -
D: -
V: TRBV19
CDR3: CASSMGRTVGGNTIYF
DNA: TGTGCCAGTAGTATGGGGCGGACAGTTGGTGGAAACACCATATATTTT

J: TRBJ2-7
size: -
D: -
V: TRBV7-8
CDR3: CASSLEGVASSYEQYF
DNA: TGTGCCAGCAGCTTAGAGGGCGTCGCAAGCTCCTACGAGCAGTACTTC